These 10 T cell receptor beta chains originate from one sample sequenced in a study of blood T cell repertoires in COVID-19. TCRdb's copy holds only in-frame clones and misses some; the assay was immunoSEQ multiplex PCR. In the table there are around 250,000 clones, around 84% of which are singletons. Sequenced sample: PBMCs or T cells enriched from blood (not recorded which). The receptors derive from a woman aged 50 to 60 who had recovered from COVID-19.

This clone was observed a few times. The chain uses TRBV3-1 (or the pseudogene TRBV3-2) and TRBJ1-2; D is unresolved. Germline CDR1 LGHDT, CDR2 YNNKEL (reference sequence). V dropped 1 base and J dropped 0 bases, with 6 bases sitting between them. The CDR3 length is 14 residues. Here the CDR3 reads CASSQGPANYGYTF. CDR3 coding DNA: TGTGCCAGCAGCCAAGGGCCAGCTAACTATGGCTACACCTTC.

The chain is built from TRBV30 and TRBJ2-5; 9 nucleotides line up with TRBD2. The germline V gene encodes CDR1 GTSNPN and CDR2 SVGIG (reference sequence). The V gene end was trimmed by 3 bases and the J gene end by 4 bases; junction bases not matched to a gene: 15. This CDR3 comprises 17 residues. The CDR3 here is CAWRTGTSRLRGETQYF. The CDR3 nucleotides read TGTGCCTGGAGAACCGGGACTAGCCGATTGAGGGGAGAGACCCAGTACTTC.

Concerning this clone itself: One end of the junction fails to match germline, which may point to a read error. V usage is TRBV3-1 (or the pseudogene TRBV3-2) and J usage is TRBJ1-2; the D gene is possibly TRBD1 (5 bases). CDR1 is LGHDT and CDR2 is YNNKEL in the germline V gene (reference sequence). CDR3 length equals 11 residues. In DNA form, the CDR3 reads TGTGCCAGCAGCCAGCCCGGGGGGACGGCCTTC. Amino acids: CASSQPGGTAF.

CDR3: CASSSRRRNQPQHF. The CDR3 nucleotides read TGTGCCAGCAGTTCTAGACGGCGCAATCAGCCCCAGCATTTT. The rearrangement links TRBV5-6 to TRBJ1-5; D is ambiguous. V shed 5 bases and J shed 2 bases, with 11 bases lying between them. Germline V lookup: CDR1 SGHDT, CDR2 YYEEEE. The CDR3 covers 14 residues.

The chain is built from TRBV7-3 and TRBJ2-1; possible D gene TRBD2, 5 bases. Per germline, CDR1 SGHTA and CDR2 FQGTGA. This CDR3 contains 15 residues. V gave up 1 base and J gave up 0 bases, with 7 bases separating them. This chain's CDR3 is CASSLNGNSYNEQFF. Written as DNA, the CDR3 is TGTGCCAGCAGCTTAAACGGGAACTCCTACAATGAGCAGTTCTTC.

The chain is built from TRBV30 and TRBJ2-3; 11 nucleotides agree with TRBD2. Losses at the gene ends were 1 base for V and 6 bases for J; bases not matched to a gene: 6. CDR1 and CDR2 from the germline V gene are GTSNPN and SVGIG (reference sequence). The CDR3 has 15 residues. The CDR3 is CAWSGGLAGADTQYF. CDR3 DNA: TGTGCCTGGAGTGGAGGACTAGCGGGTGCGGATACGCAGTATTTT.

V usage is TRBV5-6 and J usage is TRBJ1-4; 8 bases map to TRBD1. V shed 4 bases, J shed 8 bases, and the junction held 7 bases outside the gene matches. The germline V gene encodes CDR1 SGHDT and CDR2 YYEEEE. The CDR3 totals 14 residues. CDR3 amino acids: CASSGTGREEKLFF. The DNA of the CDR3 is TGTGCCAGCAGCGGGACAGGTCGGGAAGAAAAACTGTTTTTT.

The table lists this clone with a few counts. This chain links TRBV24-1 with TRBJ2-7; a weak D match, TRBD2 (6 bases). CDR3 length: 13 residues. V was pared by 4 bases and J by 2 bases, with 8 bases between. The germline CDR1 and CDR2 sequences are KGHDR and SFDVKD. The CDR3 loop reads CATSDPGAYEQYF. CDR3 nucleotides: TGTGCCACCAGTGACCCGGGGGCCTACGAGCAGTACTTC.

Only a few counts were recorded for this clone. The chain has TRBV18 and TRBJ1-5; no reliable D call. Germline lookup yields CDR1 KGHSH and CDR2 LQKENI. The CDR3 loop spans 13 amino acids. V lost 6 bases, J lost 6 bases, and 12 bases lay in between. CDR3 nucleotides: TGTGCCAGCTCGCCCCTGGCCAGTCAGCCCCAGCATTTT. Amino acid sequence: CASSPLASQPQHF.

CDR3 region: CASSLGDTSTDTQYF. The DNA of the CDR3 is TGCGCCAGCAGCTTAGGGGACACTAGCACAGATACGCAGTATTTT. The rearrangement uses TRBV5-1 and TRBJ2-3, with D perhaps matching TRBD1 (6 bases). This CDR3 has 15 residues. V lost 2 bases, J lost 0 bases, and 10 bases lay in between. Per the germline V gene, CDR1 is SGHRS and CDR2 is YFSETQ.